This TCR beta chain was recorded in a study of T cells of healthy individuals. This CDR3 comprises 12 residues. The germline V and J ends were trimmed by 6 bases and 3 bases, with 9 bases remaining between them. CDR1 is SNHLY and CDR2 is FYNNEI in the germline V gene. TCRdb used MiXCR to reprocess the 5' RACE reads, holding one entry per CDR3 protein. Of over 40,000 distinct CDR3 sequences listed, about 4.5% are singletons. The V and J genes are TRBV2 and TRBJ2-7, with D hard to call. The source is a human donor in good health. The CDR3 DNA reads as TGTGCCAGCAGGACTCAGGTCTACGAGCAGTACTTC. Translating it yields CASRTQVYEQYF.